A selection of T cell receptor beta chains follows, all from one sample in a study of cytomegalovirus exposure and HLA in healthy donors. Data came from immunoSEQ multiplex PCR; TCRdb stores just in-frame clones and leaves some out. Found here are about 57,000 clones, about 89% of them singletons; the top ten hold around 1.2%. Sample: PBMCs. These receptors were collected from a woman younger than 35 in good health and CMV-seronegative. Both conserved end residues are part of each CDR3. D genes are given only for firm matches. The size field is filled for only some rows; it gives once, few, many or a size class.

size: NA
J: TRBJ2-1
V: TRBV6-6
D: TRBD1
length: 12
DNA: TGTGCCAGCAACGACAGGGGGAATGAGCAGTTCTTC
CDR3: CASNDRGNEQFF

size: NA
J: TRBJ1-1
V: TRBV7-2
D: TRBD1
length: 15
DNA: TGTGCCAGCAGCTTAGTCCTGACAGGGGGCACTGAAGCTTTCTTT
CDR3: CASSLVLTGGTEAFF

size: NA
J: TRBJ2-5
V: TRBV4-1
D: TRBD1
length: 15
DNA: TGCGCCAGCAGCCCCGGACAGGGACAAAGGGGGACCCAGTACTTC
CDR3: CASSPGQGQRGTQYF

size: NA
J: TRBJ1-6
V: TRBV2
D: TRBD1
length: 13
DNA: TGTGCCAGCCGACAGGGTAGTGGGTCACCCCTCCACTTT
CDR3: CASRQGSGSPLHF

size: NA
J: TRBJ2-7
V: TRBV7-2
D: TRBD1
length: 14
DNA: TGTGCCAGCAGTTTCCGACAGGGGGCGGGTGAGCAGTACTTC
CDR3: CASSFRQGAGEQYF

size: NA
J: TRBJ2-5
V: TRBV7-7
D: TRBD2
length: 16
DNA: TGTGCCAGCAGCTTGGTCGGGACTAGCGACCAAGAGACCCAGTACTTC
CDR3: CASSLVGTSDQETQYF

size: NA
J: TRBJ1-5
V: TRBV6-1
D: NA
length: 13
DNA: TGTGCCAGCAGTTCAGCCGCGGATCAGCCCCAGCATTTT
CDR3: CASSSAADQPQHF

size: few
J: TRBJ2-7
V: TRBV10-3
D: TRBD2
length: 16
DNA: TGTGCCATCAGTGAGACTAGCGGGGTTAGGTCCTACGAGCAGTACTTC
CDR3: CAISETSGVRSYEQYF

size: NA
J: TRBJ1-1
V: TRBV7-6
D: TRBD1
length: 15
DNA: TGTGCCAGCAGCGCAGCGACAGGGTTGAACACTGAAGCTTTCTTT
CDR3: CASSAATGLNTEAFF

size: once
J: TRBJ2-5
V: TRBV6-1
D: TRBD1
length: 16
DNA: TGTGCCAGCAGTGAAGGGACAGGGATGGGCCAAGAGACCCAGTACTTC
CDR3: CASSEGTGMGQETQYF

size: NA
J: TRBJ1-1
V: TRBV28
D: TRBD1
length: 19
DNA: TGTGCCAGCAGTTCCCCAGGCAGGGGGCGGCATTCCCTGAACACTGAAGCTTTCTTT
CDR3: CASSSPGRGRHSLNTEAFF

size: few
J: TRBJ2-7
V: TRBV6-6
D: TRBD1
length: 15
DNA: TGTGCCAGCAGTTCCCCCGGGACAGGGAATTACGAGCAGTACTTC
CDR3: CASSSPGTGNYEQYF

size: NA
J: TRBJ2-3
V: TRBV11-2
D: TRBD1
length: 18
DNA: TGTGCCAGCAGCCTAAGGACTTGGGACAGGGGAGGCACAGATACGCAGTATTTT
CDR3: CASSLRTWDRGGTDTQYF

size: NA
J: TRBJ2-7
V: TRBV5-1
D: TRBD2
length: 15
DNA: TGCGCCAGCAGCTTGGCGGCGGGAGGGGGCTACGAGCAGTACTTC
CDR3: CASSLAAGGGYEQYF

size: once
J: TRBJ2-5
V: TRBV4-1
D: TRBD2
length: 18
DNA: TGCGCCAGCAGCCAAGATATTGTGACTAGCGGTCGCCAAGAGACCCAGTACTTC
CDR3: CASSQDIVTSGRQETQYF

size: NA
J: TRBJ2-5
V: TRBV14
D: TRBD2
length: 16
DNA: TGTGCCAGCAGCCTGACTAGCGGGAGAGTTGGGGAGACCCAGTACTTC
CDR3: CASSLTSGRVGETQYF

size: NA
J: TRBJ2-5
V: TRBV5-1
D: NA
length: 13
DNA: TGCGCCAGCAGGGCTTGGCTTCAAGAGACCCAGTACTTC
CDR3: CASRAWLQETQYF

size: once
J: TRBJ1-2
V: TRBV15
D: NA
length: 16
DNA: TGTGCCACCAGCAGCCCACTTAGGATAGGGGTCTATGGCTACACCTTC
CDR3: CATSSPLRIGVYGYTF

size: NA
J: TRBJ2-5
V: TRBV6-1
D: TRBD2
length: 17
DNA: TGTGCCAGCAGTGACCCCGTTTATATTCTAGCGGGAGAGACCCAGTACTTC
CDR3: CASSDPVYILAGETQYF

size: NA
J: TRBJ1-5
V: TRBV2
D: TRBD1
length: 16
DNA: TGTGCCAGCAGTGGACAGGGCCCCGAAAACAATCAGCCCCAGCATTTT
CDR3: CASSGQGPENNQPQHF

size: NA
J: TRBJ2-1
V: TRBV11-2
D: TRBD2
length: 15
DNA: TGTGCCAGCAGCTTCGGCGGGGGGGCCTACAATGAGCAGTTCTTC
CDR3: CASSFGGGAYNEQFF

size: NA
J: TRBJ1-2
V: TRBV5-6
D: NA
length: 16
DNA: TGTGCCAGCAGCCCTACCGGAGCAGGGGCGGACTATGGCTACACCTTC
CDR3: CASSPTGAGADYGYTF

size: NA
J: TRBJ2-3
V: TRBV5-1
D: NA
length: 16
DNA: TGCGCCAGCAGCTCCCGGGAACTCAGCCCCCATATGACGCAGTATTTT
CDR3: CASSSRELSPHMTQYF

size: NA
J: TRBJ1-1
V: TRBV5-1
D: NA
length: 15
DNA: TGCGCCAGCAGCTCCCCAGGGGCGATCGGCACTGAAGCTTTCTTT
CDR3: CASSSPGAIGTEAFF

size: NA
J: TRBJ2-7
V: TRBV4-1
D: NA
length: 15
DNA: TGCGCCAGCAGCCAAGAACTTGCACAGACATACGAGCAGTACTTC
CDR3: CASSQELAQTYEQYF

size: NA
J: TRBJ1-5
V: TRBV6-1
D: NA
length: 17
DNA: TGTGCCAGCAGTGAAGTGCGCAGCTCAACCCGGGGTCAGCCCCAGCATTTT
CDR3: CASSEVRSSTRGQPQHF

size: NA
J: TRBJ2-1
V: TRBV28
D: TRBD1
length: 14
DNA: TGTGCCAGCGGTACAGGGGGGTCCTACAATGAGCAGTTCTTC
CDR3: CASGTGGSYNEQFF

size: NA
J: TRBJ2-2
V: TRBV29-1
D: TRBD2
length: 15
DNA: TGCAGCGTTGGGCTAGCGGGGGGGGCAGGCGGGGAGCTGTTTTTT
CDR3: CSVGLAGGAGGELFF

size: NA
J: TRBJ1-1
V: TRBV7-2
D: TRBD1
length: 14
DNA: TGTGCCAGCAGCGTAGCCGGGACAGGGTATTCGGCTTTCTTT
CDR3: CASSVAGTGYSAFF

size: NA
J: TRBJ1-1
V: TRBV10-3
D: TRBD1
length: 17
DNA: TGTGCCATCACTGCTTATTTGCAGGGGGTTTACGGCACTGAAGCTTTCTTT
CDR3: CAITAYLQGVYGTEAFF

size: NA
J: TRBJ2-7
V: TRBV7-6
D: NA
length: 13
DNA: TGTGCCAGCAGCGTAACCACCGCCGGGGAGCAGTACTTC
CDR3: CASSVTTAGEQYF

size: NA
J: TRBJ1-3
V: TRBV5-4
D: NA
length: 16
DNA: TGTGCCAGCAGCGCCGTACAGGGATTCTCTGGAAACACCATATATTTT
CDR3: CASSAVQGFSGNTIYF

size: NA
J: TRBJ2-5
V: TRBV7-9
D: TRBD2
length: 19
DNA: TGTGCCAGCAGCTCTCCCCGACTAGCGGGGGGGCTTAAGGGAGAGACCCAGTACTTC
CDR3: CASSSPRLAGGLKGETQYF

size: NA
J: TRBJ1-6
V: TRBV6-5
D: TRBD1
length: 14
DNA: TGTGCCAGCAGTCAGGGACAGTCCGTTGGGGCCCTCCACTTT
CDR3: CASSQGQSVGALHF

size: NA
J: TRBJ1-6
V: TRBV19
D: NA
length: 15
DNA: TGTGCCAGTAGTCCCCAGGCCGGATCAGGCTCACCCCTCCACTTT
CDR3: CASSPQAGSGSPLHF

size: NA
J: TRBJ2-5
V: TRBV6-1
D: NA
length: 14
DNA: TGTGCCAGCAGTGAACGGGGGACTGCTGGGGCCCAGTACTTC
CDR3: CASSERGTAGAQYF

size: NA
J: TRBJ1-2
V: TRBV28
D: NA
length: 15
DNA: TGTGCCAGCAGTCCCCCGGCGGTGATTAACTATGGCTACACCTTC
CDR3: CASSPPAVINYGYTF

size: NA
J: TRBJ2-7
V: TRBV4-1
D: NA
length: 14
DNA: TGCGCCAGCAGCAAACCGGGACAAGGATACGAGCAGTACTTC
CDR3: CASSKPGQGYEQYF

size: once
J: TRBJ1-2
V: TRBV6-1
D: TRBD1
length: 17
DNA: TGTGCCAGCAGTGACCCGGACAGGGAGGTATATTTCTATGGCTACACCTTC
CDR3: CASSDPDREVYFYGYTF

size: once
J: TRBJ2-1
V: TRBV19
D: TRBD2
length: 16
DNA: TGTGCCAGTAGTACACTCACGGGAGGGCCTAGGGATGAGCAGTTCTTC
CDR3: CASSTLTGGPRDEQFF

size: NA
J: TRBJ2-2
V: TRBV27
D: TRBD1
length: 16
DNA: TGTGCCAGCAGTTCCCGGGACAGGGAGTACACCGGGGAGCTGTTTTTT
CDR3: CASSSRDREYTGELFF